A selection of T cell receptor beta chains follows, all from one sample in a study. TCRdb reanalysed the RT-PCR reads using MiXCR and keeps one entry per CDR3 protein. The table includes about 680,000 distinct CDR3 sequences, 12% to 15% detected once. Sequencing was performed on memory CD4+ T cells from blood. All receptors derive from a female donor in good health, serving as a healthy control. The CDR3 runs from the conserved cysteine through the conserved F or W. Each record gives: CDR3 length, D gene, clone size, V gene, J gene, CDR3 protein, CDR3 DNA. A D gene is named only where the DNA matches it firmly. Clone size is shown for a subset of rows, as once, few, many or a class of expanded clone.

len: 13
d_gene: NA
abundance: NA
v_gene: TRBV6-6
j_gene: TRBJ1-6
CDR3aa: CASNGQGNSPLHF
CDR3nt: TGTGCCAGCAACGGGCAGGGGAATTCACCCCTCCACTTT

len: 18
d_gene: NA
abundance: many
v_gene: TRBV5-6
j_gene: TRBJ2-6
CDR3aa: CASSLTQGPQAGANVLTF
CDR3nt: TGTGCCAGCAGCTTAACCCAGGGGCCCCAGGCTGGGGCCAACGTCCTGACTTTC

len: 13
d_gene: NA
abundance: few
v_gene: TRBV6-2/TRBV6-3
j_gene: TRBJ2-5
CDR3aa: CASTREVQETQYF
CDR3nt: TGTGCCAGCACCCGCGAGGTGCAAGAGACCCAGTACTTC

len: 12
d_gene: NA
abundance: few
v_gene: TRBV20-1
j_gene: TRBJ1-2
CDR3aa: CSATGRNYGYTF
CDR3nt: TGCAGTGCTACAGGGAGGAACTATGGCTACACCTTC

len: 18
d_gene: TRBD2
abundance: many
v_gene: TRBV20-1
j_gene: TRBJ2-1
CDR3aa: CSASSRGLAGISYNEQFF
CDR3nt: TGCAGTGCTAGCTCCAGGGGATTAGCGGGGATTAGTTACAATGAGCAGTTCTTC

len: 18
d_gene: TRBD2
abundance: few
v_gene: TRBV5-1
j_gene: TRBJ2-7
CDR3aa: CASSLRLGTTSGSAEQYF
CDR3nt: TGCGCCAGCAGCCTTAGGCTCGGTACGACTAGCGGGAGTGCCGAGCAGTACTTC

len: 13
d_gene: NA
abundance: NA
v_gene: TRBV28
j_gene: TRBJ2-5
CDR3aa: CASSLTLRETQYF
CDR3nt: TGTGCCAGCAGTTTAACATTGAGGGAGACCCAGTACTTC

len: 14
d_gene: TRBD1
abundance: few
v_gene: TRBV5-1
j_gene: TRBJ2-3
CDR3aa: CASSRDSPTDTQYF
CDR3nt: TGCGCCAGCAGTCGGGACAGCCCCACAGATACGCAGTATTTT

len: 15
d_gene: TRBD2
abundance: many
v_gene: TRBV27
j_gene: TRBJ2-3
CDR3aa: CATTRLAGSTDTQYF
CDR3nt: TGTGCCACCACACGACTAGCGGGAAGCACAGATACGCAGTATTTT

len: 19
d_gene: NA
abundance: NA
v_gene: TRBV6-2/TRBV6-3
j_gene: TRBJ2-1
CDR3aa: CASSPLTYRKRYSYNEQFF
CDR3nt: TGTGCCAGCAGTCCTCTCACGTATCGGAAGAGGTACTCCTACAATGAGCAGTTCTTC

len: 15
d_gene: TRBD1
abundance: few
v_gene: TRBV10-3
j_gene: TRBJ1-6
CDR3aa: CAITPQGGPNSPLHF
CDR3nt: TGTGCCATCACTCCCCAGGGGGGCCCCAATTCACCCCTCCACTTT

len: 14
d_gene: NA
abundance: many
v_gene: TRBV7-2
j_gene: TRBJ2-3
CDR3aa: CASSRVSSTDTQYF
CDR3nt: TGTGCCAGCAGCCGCGTCAGTAGCACAGATACGCAGTATTTT

len: 12
d_gene: NA
abundance: many
v_gene: TRBV12-3/TRBV12-4
j_gene: TRBJ2-1
CDR3aa: CASSLDRTEQFF
CDR3nt: TGTGCCAGCAGTTTAGATAGAACCGAGCAGTTCTTC

len: 17
d_gene: NA
abundance: NA
v_gene: TRBV5-4
j_gene: TRBJ1-1
CDR3aa: CASSFGNQRAPEGEAFF
CDR3nt: TGTGCCAGCAGCTTTGGGAATCAGAGAGCCCCGGAGGGGGAAGCTTTCTTT

len: 17
d_gene: TRBD2
abundance: few
v_gene: TRBV4-1
j_gene: TRBJ2-2
CDR3aa: CASSHGGRALGTGELFF
CDR3nt: TGCGCCAGCAGCCACGGCGGGAGGGCCTTAGGCACCGGGGAGCTGTTTTTT

len: 14
d_gene: NA
abundance: many
v_gene: TRBV10-3
j_gene: TRBJ2-2
CDR3aa: CAITPGANTGELFF
CDR3nt: TGTGCCATCACGCCCGGGGCCAACACCGGGGAGCTGTTTTTT

len: 19
d_gene: NA
abundance: many
v_gene: TRBV4-2
j_gene: TRBJ1-5
CDR3aa: CASSHPAGPTIFRNQPQHF
CDR3nt: TGTGCCAGCAGCCACCCTGCCGGGCCAACCATATTTCGCAATCAGCCCCAGCATTTT

len: 17
d_gene: TRBD1
abundance: NA
v_gene: TRBV5-6
j_gene: TRBJ1-5
CDR3aa: CASSLRDRGVSNQPQHF
CDR3nt: TGTGCCAGCAGCCTCCGGGACAGGGGTGTTAGCAATCAGCCCCAGCATTTT